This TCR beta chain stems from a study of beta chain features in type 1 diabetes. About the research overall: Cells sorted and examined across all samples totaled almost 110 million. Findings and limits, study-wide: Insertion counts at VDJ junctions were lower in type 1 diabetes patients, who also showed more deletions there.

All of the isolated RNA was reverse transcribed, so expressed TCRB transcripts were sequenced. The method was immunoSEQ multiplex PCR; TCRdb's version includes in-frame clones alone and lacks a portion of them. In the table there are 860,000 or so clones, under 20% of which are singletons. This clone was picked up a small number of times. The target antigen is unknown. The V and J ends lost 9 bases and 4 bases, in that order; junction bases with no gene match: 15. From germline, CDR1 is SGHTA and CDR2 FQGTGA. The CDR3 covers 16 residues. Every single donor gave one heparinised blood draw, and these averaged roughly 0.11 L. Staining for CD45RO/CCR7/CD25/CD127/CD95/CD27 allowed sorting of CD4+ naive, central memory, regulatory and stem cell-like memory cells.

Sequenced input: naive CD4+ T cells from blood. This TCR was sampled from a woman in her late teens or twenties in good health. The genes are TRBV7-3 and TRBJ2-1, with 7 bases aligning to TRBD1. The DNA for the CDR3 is TGTGCCAGTTCTCGATTCTCCGGGACAGCTTACAATGAGCAGTTCTTC. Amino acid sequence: CASSRFSGTAYNEQFF.